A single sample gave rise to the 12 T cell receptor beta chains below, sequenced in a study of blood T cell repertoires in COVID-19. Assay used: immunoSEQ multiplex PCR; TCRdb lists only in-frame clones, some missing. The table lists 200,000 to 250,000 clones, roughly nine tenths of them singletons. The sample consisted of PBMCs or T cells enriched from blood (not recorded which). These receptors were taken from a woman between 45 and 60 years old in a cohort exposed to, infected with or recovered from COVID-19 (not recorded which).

In nucleotides, the CDR3 is TGTGCCAGCAGCGGATCGAAGGGACTAGCGGGGCGCACAGATACGCAGTATTTT. It is translated as CASSGSKGLAGRTDTQYF. This chain connects TRBV9 to TRBJ2-3; 13 bases line up with TRBD2. This CDR3 is built from 18 residues. Germline CDR1 reads SGDLS; CDR2 reads YYNGEE. The trim removed 3 bases at V and 1 base at J, leaving 8 bases unmatched. Looking up the rest from reference TRBV9 and TRBJ2-3 gives the full variable domain: DSGVTQTPKHLITATGQRVTLRCSPRSGDLSVYWYQQSLDQGLQFLIQYYNGEERAKGNILERFSAQQFPDLHSELNLSSLELGDSALYFCASSGSKGLAGRTDTQYFGPGTRLTVL.

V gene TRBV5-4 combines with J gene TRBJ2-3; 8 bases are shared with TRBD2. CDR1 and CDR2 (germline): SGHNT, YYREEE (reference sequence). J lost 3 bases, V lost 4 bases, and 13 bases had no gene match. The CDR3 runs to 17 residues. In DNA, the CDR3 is TGTGCCAGCAGCACCGGGACTAGAAAGATTGTTACAGATACGCAGTATTTT. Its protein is CASSTGTRKIVTDTQYF.

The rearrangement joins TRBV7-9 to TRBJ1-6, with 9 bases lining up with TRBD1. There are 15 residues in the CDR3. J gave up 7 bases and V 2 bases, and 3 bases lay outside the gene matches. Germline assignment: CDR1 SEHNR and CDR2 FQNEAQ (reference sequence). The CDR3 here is CASSLMGQGNSPLHF. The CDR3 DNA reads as TGTGCCAGCAGCTTAATGGGACAGGGAAATTCACCCCTCCACTTT.

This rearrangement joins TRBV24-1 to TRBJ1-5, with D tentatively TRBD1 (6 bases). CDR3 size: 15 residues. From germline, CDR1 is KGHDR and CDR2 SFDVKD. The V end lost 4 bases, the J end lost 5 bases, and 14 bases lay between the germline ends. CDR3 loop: CATSEQGTRDQPQHF. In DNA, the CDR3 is TGTGCCACCAGTGAGCAGGGGACTAGAGATCAGCCCCAGCATTTT.

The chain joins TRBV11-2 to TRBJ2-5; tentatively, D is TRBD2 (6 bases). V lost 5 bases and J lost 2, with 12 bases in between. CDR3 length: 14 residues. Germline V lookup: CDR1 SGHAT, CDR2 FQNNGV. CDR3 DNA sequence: TGTGCCAGCAGCCGCGGGACGCTGCAAGAGACCCAGTACTTC. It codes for CASSRGTLQETQYF.

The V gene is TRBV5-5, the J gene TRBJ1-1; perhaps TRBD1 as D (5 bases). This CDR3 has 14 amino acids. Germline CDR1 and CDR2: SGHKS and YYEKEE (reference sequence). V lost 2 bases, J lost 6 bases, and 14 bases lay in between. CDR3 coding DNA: TGTGCCAGCAGCTTACTTTGGGGCGCGGCTGAAGCTTTCTTT. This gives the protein CASSLLWGAAEAFF.

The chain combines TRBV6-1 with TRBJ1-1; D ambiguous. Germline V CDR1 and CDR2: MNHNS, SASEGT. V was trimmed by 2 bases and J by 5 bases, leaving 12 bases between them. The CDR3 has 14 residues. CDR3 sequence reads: CASSERDGRTEAFF. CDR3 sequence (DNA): TGTGCCAGCAGTGAAAGGGATGGGAGGACTGAAGCTTTCTTT.

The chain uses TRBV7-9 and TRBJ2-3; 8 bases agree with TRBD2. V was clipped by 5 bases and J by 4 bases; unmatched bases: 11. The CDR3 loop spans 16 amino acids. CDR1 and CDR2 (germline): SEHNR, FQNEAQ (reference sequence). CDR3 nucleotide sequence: TGTGCCAGCAGCCAACTCGGGGGGGCCTCCGCAGATACGCAGTATTTT. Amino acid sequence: CASSQLGGASADTQYF.

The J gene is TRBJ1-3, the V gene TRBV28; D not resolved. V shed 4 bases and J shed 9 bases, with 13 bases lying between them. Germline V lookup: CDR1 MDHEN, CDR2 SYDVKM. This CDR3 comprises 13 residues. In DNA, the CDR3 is TGTGCCAGCAGTTCACTAGGGTTGGGCACCATATATTTT. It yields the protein CASSSLGLGTIYF.

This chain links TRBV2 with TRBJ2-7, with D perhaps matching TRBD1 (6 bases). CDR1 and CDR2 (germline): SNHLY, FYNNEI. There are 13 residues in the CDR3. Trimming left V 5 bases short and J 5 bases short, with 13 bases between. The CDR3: CASSSQGLDEQYF. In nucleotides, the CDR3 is TGTGCCAGCAGTTCCCAGGGGCTCGACGAGCAGTACTTC.

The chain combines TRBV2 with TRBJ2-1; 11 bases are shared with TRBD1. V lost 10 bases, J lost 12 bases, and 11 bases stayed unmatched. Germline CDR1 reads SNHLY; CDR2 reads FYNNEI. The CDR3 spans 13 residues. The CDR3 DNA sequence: TGTGCCACCAACACGGGACAGGGGGTGACGCAGTTCTTC. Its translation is CATNTGQGVTQFF.

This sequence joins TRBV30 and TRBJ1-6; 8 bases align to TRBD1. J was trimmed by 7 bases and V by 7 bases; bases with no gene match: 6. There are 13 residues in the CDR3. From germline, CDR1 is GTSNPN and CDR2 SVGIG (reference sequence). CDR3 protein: CASRTGRNSPLHF. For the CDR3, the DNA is TGTGCCTCACGGACAGGGAGGAATTCACCCCTCCACTTT. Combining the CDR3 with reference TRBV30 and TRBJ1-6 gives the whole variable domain SQTIHQWPATLVQPVGSPLSLECTVEGTSNPNLYWYRQAAGRGLQLLFYSVGIGQISSEVPQNLSASRPQDRQFILSSKKLLLSDSGFYLCASRTGRNSPLHFGNGTRLTVT.